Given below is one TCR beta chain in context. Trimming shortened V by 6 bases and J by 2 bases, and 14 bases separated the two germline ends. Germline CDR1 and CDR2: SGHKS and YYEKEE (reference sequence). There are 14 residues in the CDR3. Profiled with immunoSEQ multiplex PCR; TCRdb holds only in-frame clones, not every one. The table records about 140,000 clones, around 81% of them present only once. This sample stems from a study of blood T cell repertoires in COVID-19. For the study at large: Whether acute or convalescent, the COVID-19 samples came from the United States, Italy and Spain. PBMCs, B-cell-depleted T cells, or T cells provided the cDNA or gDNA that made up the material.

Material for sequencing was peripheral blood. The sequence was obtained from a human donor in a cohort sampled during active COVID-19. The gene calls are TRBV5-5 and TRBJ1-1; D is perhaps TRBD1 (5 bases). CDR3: CASKAGSVNTEAFF. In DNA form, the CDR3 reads TGTGCCAGCAAAGCAGGGTCGGTTAACACTGAAGCTTTCTTT.